This passage covers 9 T cell receptor beta chains from one sample sequenced in a study of blood T cell repertoires in COVID-19. Repertoires were generated with immunoSEQ multiplex PCR, while TCRdb's copy carries only in-frame clones and drops some. The sample lists roughly 300,000 clones; approximately 90% were seen once. The sequenced sample consisted of PBMCs or T cells enriched from blood (not recorded which). All receptors come from a woman between 18 and 29 years old who had recovered from COVID-19.

The V and J genes are TRBV19 and TRBJ2-7, with TRBD1 matching 7 bases. The CDR3 has 14 residues. With V trimmed by 1 base and J by 5 bases, 5 bases remained unmatched. Germline-derived CDR1 and CDR2 are LNHDA and SQIVND (reference sequence). DNA of the CDR3: TGTGCCAGTAGTATAGCGACAGGGTTGAACGAGCAGTACTTC. Encoded protein: CASSIATGLNEQYF.

The V call is TRBV24-1, the J call TRBJ2-1; 9 nucleotides agree with TRBD2. The ends lost 0 bases at V and 6 bases at J; junction bases unmatched: 8. The CDR3 extends over 17 amino acids. Germline CDR1 and CDR2: KGHDR and SFDVKD. The CDR3 DNA is TGTGCCACCAGTGATTTGCAGGGACTAGCCAGTGTCAATGAGCAGTTCTTC. It specifies CATSDLQGLASVNEQFF.

The genes are TRBV7-2 and TRBJ2-7; D is unclear. V lost 5 bases and J lost 3, with 14 bases in between. Germline CDR1 reads SGHTA; CDR2 reads FQGNSA. The CDR3 has 14 amino acids. The CDR3 bases are TGTGCCAGCAGCCAGACCGGCCAGGTCTACGAGCAGTACTTC. Translating it yields CASSQTGQVYEQYF.

The gene calls are TRBV2 and TRBJ1-5; D remains unclear. Germline V gene lookup returns CDR1 SNHLY and CDR2 FYNNEI. V was trimmed by 5 bases and J by 1 base, leaving 9 bases between them. The CDR3 contains 14 residues. The CDR3 is CASSREKSNQPQHF. The CDR3, as DNA: TGTGCCAGCAGTAGGGAGAAAAGCAATCAGCCCCAGCATTTT.

The rearrangement uses TRBV5-4 and TRBJ2-7, with 8 positions matching TRBD2. The CDR3 consists of 15 residues. The junction had 6 bases not matched to a gene; V was cut back by 2 bases and J by 2 bases. Germline V gene sequence: CDR1 SGHNT, CDR2 YYREEE (reference sequence). The CDR3 here is CASSFDGGGTYEQYF. For the CDR3, the DNA is TGTGCCAGCAGCTTTGACGGGGGGGGTACCTACGAGCAGTACTTC.

This sequence joins TRBV3-1 (or the pseudogene TRBV3-2) and TRBJ2-1; 10 bases are shared with TRBD2. Germline V gene lookup returns CDR1 LGHDT and CDR2 YNNKEL (reference sequence). CDR3 length: 16 residues. The V and J ends lost 3 bases and 7 bases, in that order; junction bases with no gene match: 9. CDR3: CASSQARTSGLNEQFF. The DNA for the CDR3 is TGTGCCAGCAGCCAGGCGAGGACTAGCGGTTTGAATGAGCAGTTCTTC.

V usage is TRBV9 and J usage is TRBJ2-5; 11 positions match TRBD2. Per the germline V gene, CDR1 is SGDLS and CDR2 is YYNGEE. After removal of 2 bases from V and 1 base from J, the junction contained 10 bases not matched to a gene. The CDR3 loop spans 18 amino acids. The CDR3 spells CASSVTLTSGGSQETQYF. In DNA, the CDR3 is TGTGCCAGCAGCGTGACCTTAACTAGCGGGGGCTCCCAAGAGACCCAGTACTTC.

The chain is built from TRBV9 and TRBJ1-2; 7 bases are shared with TRBD1. The CDR3 length is 13 residues. CDR1 is SGDLS and CDR2 is YYNGEE in the germline V gene. The V and J ends lost 5 bases and 4 bases, in that order; junction bases with no gene match: 5. DNA for the CDR3: TGTGCCAGCAGTGCCGGGACAGCCTATGGCTACACCTTC. It codes for CASSAGTAYGYTF. Looking up the rest from reference TRBV9 and TRBJ1-2 gives the full variable domain: DSGVTQTPKHLITATGQRVTLRCSPRSGDLSVYWYQQSLDQGLQFLIQYYNGEERAKGNILERFSAQQFPDLHSELNLSSLELGDSALYFCASSAGTAYGYTFGSGTRLTVV.

J is TRBJ1-2 and V is TRBV5-5, with 7 bases aligning to TRBD1. Germline V gene data show CDR1 as SGHKS and CDR2 as YYEKEE (reference sequence). Trimming at V came to 5 bases and at J to 4 bases, leaving 14 bases not matched to a gene. The CDR3 contains 16 residues. In DNA form, the CDR3 reads TGTGCCAGCAGACGAGGTGGGGGGACAGAAGTCTATGGCTACACCTTC. The encoded protein is CASRRGGGTEVYGYTF.